Listed here are 27 T cell receptor beta chains from one sample, sequenced in a study of blood T cell repertoires in COVID-19. The repertoire was sequenced with immunoSEQ multiplex PCR; TCRdb's copy has only in-frame clones and lacks some. The table has roughly 100,000 clones, around 90% seen once. The sample taken for sequencing was peripheral blood. The receptors were sampled from a man aged 45-65 years with active or convalescent COVID-19.

This clone turned up a few times. This sequence joins TRBV2 and TRBJ2-1; D is possibly TRBD2 (6 bases). There are 11 residues in the CDR3. Trimming cost V 5 bases and J 9 bases, with 8 bases left between them. Germline CDR1 and CDR2: SNHLY and FYNNEI. This CDR3 is CASSTSTEQFF. DNA for the CDR3: TGTGCCAGCAGTACTAGCACTGAGCAGTTCTTC. The complete variable domain, with remaining parts taken from reference TRBV2 and TRBJ2-1, reads EPEVTQTPSHQVTQMGQEVILRCVPISNHLYFYWYRQILGQKVEFLVSFYNNEISEKSEIFDDQFSVERPDGSNFTLKIRSTKLEDSAMYFCASSTSTEQFFGPGTRLTVL.

The chain couples TRBV27 to TRBJ1-4, with 7 bases aligning to TRBD1. This CDR3 has 15 residues. The germline CDR1 and CDR2 sequences are MNHEY and SMNVEV (reference sequence). J gave up 7 bases and V 4 bases, and 9 bases lay outside the gene matches. CDR3 sequence (DNA): TGTGCCAGCAGTTCCCCGACAGGGTCAGGTGAAAAACTGTTTTTT. Protein sequence: CASSSPTGSGEKLFF.

This chain joins TRBV29-1 and TRBJ1-1, with 11 nucleotides matching TRBD1. The CDR3 runs 14 residues. From germline, CDR1 is SQVTM and CDR2 ANQGSEA. With V trimmed by 4 bases and J by 5 bases, 6 bases remained unmatched. The DNA for the CDR3 is TGCAGCGTTGGGTCCGGGACAGGGGGAACTGAAGCTTTCTTT. Protein sequence: CSVGSGTGGTEAFF.

V gene TRBV2 combines with J gene TRBJ2-6; D may be TRBD2 (5 bases). The ends were cut back, 7 bases at V and 4 bases at J, with 11 bases in the middle. CDR1 is SNHLY, CDR2 FYNNEI, per germline. The CDR3 spans 14 residues. CDR3 coding DNA: TGTGCCAGCATGGAGGAAAGAGGGGCCAACGTCCTGACTTTC. It codes for CASMEERGANVLTF.

The genes are TRBV10-2 and TRBJ2-3; 8 nucleotides align to TRBD2. The V segment lost 10 bases and the J segment 3 bases; nucleotides outside the gene matches: 9. Per germline, CDR1 WSHSY and CDR2 SAAADI. This CDR3 has 14 amino acids. CDR3 protein: CATQRSGGTDTQYF. CDR3 nucleotide sequence: TGCGCCACCCAGAGGAGCGGGGGAACAGATACGCAGTATTTT.

This sequence joins TRBV14 and TRBJ1-1; 7 bases map to TRBD1. Trimming at V came to 5 bases and at J to 4 bases, leaving 7 bases not matched to a gene. Germline V gene data show CDR1 as SGHDN and CDR2 as FVKESK. This CDR3 has 14 amino acids. In nucleotides, the CDR3 is TGTGCCAGCAGCTCAACAGGGGTGGCCACTGAAGCTTTCTTT. It yields the protein CASSSTGVATEAFF. Using reference TRBV14 and TRBJ1-1 for the parts outside the CDR3, the full variable domain is EAGVTQFPSHSVIEKGQTVTLRCDPISGHDNLYWYRRVMGKEIKFLLHFVKESKQDESGMPNNRFLAERTGGTYSTLKVQPAELEDSGVYFCASSSTGVATEAFFGQGTRLTVV.

The chain joins TRBV28 to TRBJ2-6, with D possibly matching TRBD2 (6 bases). With 8 bases removed from V and 0 bases from J, the gap between germline ends came to 17 bases. Germline CDR1 and CDR2: MDHEN and SYDVKM. The CDR3 has 17 residues. Here the CDR3 reads CASGLRFGSSGANVLTF. CDR3 nucleotide sequence: TGTGCCAGCGGACTACGGTTCGGCAGCTCTGGGGCCAACGTCCTGACTTTC.

The gene calls are TRBV5-1 and TRBJ2-1; possible D gene TRBD1, 6 bases. The V end lost 0 bases, the J end lost 0 bases, and 22 bases lay between the germline ends. Germline lookup yields CDR1 SGHRS and CDR2 YFSETQ. The CDR3 is 20 amino acids. For the CDR3, the DNA is TGCGCCAGCAGCTTGGGTTTCAGGGGAAATGAAAAGAGCTCCTACAATGAGCAGTTCTTC. It is translated as CASSLGFRGNEKSSYNEQFF. The variable domain in full, with the rest retrieved from reference TRBV5-1 and TRBJ2-1, is KAGVTQTPRYLIKTRGQQVTLSCSPISGHRSVSWYQQTPGQGLQFLFEYFSETQRNKGNFPGRFSGRQFSNSRSEMNVSTLELGDSALYLCASSLGFRGNEKSSYNEQFFGPGTRLTVL.

This sequence joins TRBV6-5 and TRBJ2-6; D is undetermined. Germline loops: CDR1 MNHEY, CDR2 SVGAGI. There are 14 residues in the CDR3. CDR3 loop: CGAESFSGANVLTF. The CDR3 region has the DNA TGTGGGGCAGAGTCTTTCTCTGGGGCCAACGTCCTGACTTTC.

V and J are TRBV7-2 and TRBJ2-1; 11 positions agree with TRBD2. The germline V gene encodes CDR1 SGHTA and CDR2 FQGNSA. The CDR3 runs to 15 residues. The V gene end was trimmed by 6 bases and the J gene end by 3 bases; junction bases not matched to a gene: 4. CDR3 sequence: CASSLTSGVYNEQFF. CDR3 bases: TGTGCCAGCAGTTTGACTAGCGGGGTCTACAATGAGCAGTTCTTC.

The rearrangement joins TRBV19 to TRBJ1-1; D is possibly TRBD1 (6 bases). Trimming took 0 bases from V and 3 from J, leaving 11 bases between them. Per the germline V gene, CDR1 is LNHDA and CDR2 is SQIVND (reference sequence). The CDR3 spans 15 residues. The CDR3 DNA reads TGTGCCAGTAGTATAGACCCCGGGACACACACTGAAGCTTTCTTT. Translated, it gives CASSIDPGTHTEAFF.

The CDR3: CASSSLPGGVTGELFF. The CDR3 DNA reads TGTGCCAGCAGCTCACTTCCCGGGGGGGTCACCGGGGAGCTGTTTTTT. V is TRBV11-2 and J is TRBJ2-2, with TRBD2 matching over 8 bases. Germline assignment: CDR1 SGHAT and CDR2 FQNNGV. CDR3 length: 16 amino acids. Trimming took 4 bases from V and 4 from J; bases not matched to a gene: 8.

The V gene is TRBV6-2 or TRBV6-3, the J gene TRBJ2-7; 16 bases agree with TRBD2. CDR3 length: 18 residues. V trimming: 0 bases; J trimming: 0 bases; junction bases outside the gene matches: 2. Germline V gene lookup returns CDR1 MNHEY and CDR2 SVGEGT. CDR3 region: CASSYSGTSGGASYEQYF. The CDR3 region has the DNA TGTGCCAGCAGTTACTCGGGGACTAGCGGGGGGGCCTCCTACGAGCAGTACTTC.

The J gene is TRBJ1-2, the V gene TRBV7-9, with 7 bases lining up with TRBD1. Germline CDR1 is SEHNR and CDR2 is FQNEAQ (reference sequence). V gave up 6 bases and J gave up 1 base; unmatched junction bases: 5. This CDR3 is built from 14 residues. The CDR3 nucleotides are TGTGCCAGCAGGACCGGGACAGATAACTATGGCTACACCTTC. It is translated as CASRTGTDNYGYTF. Supplemented by reference TRBV7-9 and TRBJ1-2, the full variable domain reads DTGVSQNPRHKITKRGQNVTFRCDPISEHNRLYWYRQTLGQGPEFLTYFQNEAQLEKSRLLSDRFSAERPKGSFSTLEIQRTEQGDSAMYLCASRTGTDNYGYTFGSGTRLTVV.

The V gene is TRBV19, the J gene TRBJ2-3; 7 bases are a match to TRBD1. V was pared by 8 bases and J by 1 base, with 3 bases of the junction left unmatched. The V gene's germline CDR1 is LNHDA and CDR2 SQIVND (reference sequence). The CDR3 consists of 13 residues. This CDR3 reads CASGQGGTDTQYF. The CDR3 nucleotides are TGTGCCAGTGGGCAGGGGGGCACAGATACGCAGTATTTT.

The V and J genes are TRBV11-2 and TRBJ2-1, with D perhaps TRBD1 (5 bases). In germline, CDR1 is SGHAT, CDR2 FQNNGV. This CDR3 spans 12 amino acids. V was shortened by 4 bases and J by 7 bases, with 8 bases between the two germline ends. The CDR3 loop reads CASSSTANEQFF. Written as DNA, the CDR3 is TGTGCCAGCAGCTCGACAGCGAATGAGCAGTTCTTC.

This rearrangement joins TRBV7-6 to TRBJ2-6; TRBD1 aligns across 12 bases. The J segment lost 2 bases and the V segment lost 4 bases, leaving 6 bases of the junction unmatched. In germline, CDR1 is SGHVS, CDR2 FNYEAQ. This CDR3 contains 18 residues. As DNA, the CDR3 is TGTGCCAGCAGCTCGCCCGGGACAGGGGGCGCTGGGGCCAACGTCCTGACTTTC. It encodes CASSSPGTGGAGANVLTF.

The chain recombines TRBV9 with TRBJ2-2, with 8 nucleotides matching TRBD1. The CDR3 runs 16 residues. Germline assignment: CDR1 SGDLS and CDR2 YYNGEE. The J segment lost 2 bases and the V segment lost 0 bases, leaving 3 bases of the junction unmatched. The CDR3 is CASSVAGQANTGELFF. CDR3 nucleotides: TGTGCCAGCAGCGTAGCGGGACAGGCTAACACCGGGGAGCTGTTTTTT.

V is TRBV20-1 and J is TRBJ2-5, with D maybe TRBD1 (6 bases). V shed 3 bases and J shed 5 bases, with 13 bases lying between them. Germline V CDR1 and CDR2: DFQATT, SNEGSKA (reference sequence). This CDR3 spans 13 amino acids. CDR3 nucleotide sequence: TGCAGTGCTAGTAAGGGGGTCGCGGAGACCCAGTACTTC. It yields the protein CSASKGVAETQYF.

This clone was seen just once. This chain links TRBV6-1 with TRBJ1-1; D perhaps matches TRBD1 (5 bases). V shed 1 base and J shed 3 bases, with 18 bases lying between them. The CDR3 contains 17 residues. From germline, CDR1 is MNHNS and CDR2 SASEGT. CDR3 sequence reads: CASSEVIGGEQDTEAFF. DNA of the CDR3: TGTGCCAGCAGTGAAGTGATTGGGGGGGAACAGGACACTGAAGCTTTCTTT.

The CDR3 is CASSQDTSGASTDTQYF. DNA of the CDR3: TGTGCCAGCAGCCAAGATACTAGCGGGGCAAGCACAGATACGCAGTATTTT. The rearrangement links TRBV4-2 to TRBJ2-3; 10 nucleotides agree with TRBD2. The CDR3 spans 17 residues. Trimming took 0 bases from V and 0 from J; bases not matched to a gene: 3. Germline values: CDR1 LGHNA, CDR2 YNFKEQ.

This clone has a handful of counts. The chain links TRBV4-3 to TRBJ1-2; D is ambiguous. Germline V gives CDR1 LGHNA, CDR2 YSLEER. The ends were cut back, 0 bases at V and 4 bases at J, with 9 bases in the middle. CDR3 length equals 14 residues. The CDR3 DNA reads as TGCGCCAGCAGCCAAGACAGTTCCGTCTATGGCTACACCTTC. It codes for CASSQDSSVYGYTF.

The V call is TRBV6-1, the J call TRBJ2-7, with TRBD1 matching 8 bases. J lost 2 bases, V lost 1 base, and 7 bases had no gene match. This CDR3 has 16 residues. CDR1 and CDR2 from the germline V gene are MNHNS and SASEGT. The CDR3 loop reads CASSEGRDRPAYEQYV. The CDR3 nucleotides are TGTGCCAGCAGTGAAGGGAGGGACAGGCCAGCCTACGAGCAGTACGTC.

The chain is built from TRBV5-1 and TRBJ1-1; TRBD1 matches 10 bases. Germline V gives CDR1 SGHRS, CDR2 YFSETQ. The CDR3 has 14 residues. The J segment lost 5 bases and the V segment lost 4 bases, leaving 5 bases of the junction unmatched. The CDR3 reads CASSRGQGRTEAFF. The CDR3 DNA reads as TGCGCCAGCAGCCGGGGACAGGGGAGGACTGAAGCTTTCTTT.

V gene TRBV6-4 combines with J gene TRBJ1-1; 8 bases are a match to TRBD1. The CDR3 has 13 residues. The trim removed 5 bases at V and 4 bases at J, leaving 3 bases unmatched. The germline CDR1 and CDR2 sequences are MRHNA and SNTAGT. The CDR3 reads CASSTGQGTEAFF. CDR3 bases: TGTGCCAGCAGTACAGGACAGGGCACTGAAGCTTTCTTT.

The V call is TRBV10-1, the J call TRBJ2-2; TRBD2 might be the D (6 bases). Germline V gene lookup returns CDR1 WNHNN and CDR2 SYGVQD (reference sequence). This CDR3 comprises 11 residues. Deletions cut 9 bases from V and 5 bases from J, with 7 bases between. The DNA for the CDR3 is TGCGCCAGTGGGAGGACCGGGGAGCTGTTTTTT. Residues: CASGRTGELFF.

The V gene is TRBV11-2, the J gene TRBJ2-7; TRBD2 matches at 10 bases. Per the germline V gene, CDR1 is SGHAT and CDR2 is FQNNGV. The V segment lost 1 base and the J segment 5 bases; nucleotides outside the gene matches: 5. The CDR3 is 15 residues long. CDR3 in amino acids: CASSLALAGANEQYF. The CDR3 nucleotides are TGTGCCAGCAGCTTAGCGCTAGCGGGGGCAAACGAGCAGTACTTC.